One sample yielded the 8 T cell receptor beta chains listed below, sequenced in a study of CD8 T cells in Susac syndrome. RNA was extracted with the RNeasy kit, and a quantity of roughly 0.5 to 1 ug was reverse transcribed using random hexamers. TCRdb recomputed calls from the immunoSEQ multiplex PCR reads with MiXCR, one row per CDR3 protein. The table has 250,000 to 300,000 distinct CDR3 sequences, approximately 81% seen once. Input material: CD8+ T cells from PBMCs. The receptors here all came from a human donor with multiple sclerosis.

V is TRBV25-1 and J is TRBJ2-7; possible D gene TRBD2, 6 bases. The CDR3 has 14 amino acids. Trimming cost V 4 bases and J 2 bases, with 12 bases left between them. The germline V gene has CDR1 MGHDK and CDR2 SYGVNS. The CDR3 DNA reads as TGTGCCAGCAGTGTCAGGCGGGAAGCCTACGAGCAGTACTTC. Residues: CASSVRREAYEQYF.

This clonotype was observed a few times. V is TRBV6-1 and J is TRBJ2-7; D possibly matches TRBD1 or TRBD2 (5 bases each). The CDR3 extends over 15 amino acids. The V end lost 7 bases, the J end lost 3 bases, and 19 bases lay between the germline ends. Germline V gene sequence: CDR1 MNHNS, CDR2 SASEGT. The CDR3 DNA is TGTGCCAGCACCAACCTCCGGGACCCAAACTACGAGCAGTACTTC. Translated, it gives CASTNLRDPNYEQYF.

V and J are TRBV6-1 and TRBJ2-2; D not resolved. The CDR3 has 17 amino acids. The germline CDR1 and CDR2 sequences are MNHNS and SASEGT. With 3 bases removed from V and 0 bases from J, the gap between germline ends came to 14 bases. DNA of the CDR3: TGTGCCAGCAGTGATGCCAGACAATTCGCGAACACCGGGGAGCTGTTTTTT. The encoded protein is CASSDARQFANTGELFF.

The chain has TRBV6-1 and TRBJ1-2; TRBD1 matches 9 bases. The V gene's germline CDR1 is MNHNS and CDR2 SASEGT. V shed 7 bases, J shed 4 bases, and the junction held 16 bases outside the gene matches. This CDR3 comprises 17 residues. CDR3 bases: TGTGCCAGCACCCCATTACAGGGGGCGGAGGAAAGCTATGGCTACACCTTC. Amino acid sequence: CASTPLQGAEESYGYTF.

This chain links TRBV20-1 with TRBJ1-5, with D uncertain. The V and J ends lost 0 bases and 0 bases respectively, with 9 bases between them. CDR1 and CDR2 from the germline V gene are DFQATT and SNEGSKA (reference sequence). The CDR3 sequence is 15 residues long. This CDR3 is CSARDTGFSNQPQHF. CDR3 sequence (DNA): TGCAGTGCTAGAGATACTGGCTTTAGCAATCAGCCCCAGCATTTT.

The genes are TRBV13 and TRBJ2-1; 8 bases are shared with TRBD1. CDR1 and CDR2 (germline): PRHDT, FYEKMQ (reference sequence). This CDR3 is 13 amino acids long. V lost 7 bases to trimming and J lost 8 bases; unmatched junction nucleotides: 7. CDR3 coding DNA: TGTGCCAGCATACCAGGGGGCAGCTATGAGCAGTTCTTC. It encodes CASIPGGSYEQFF.

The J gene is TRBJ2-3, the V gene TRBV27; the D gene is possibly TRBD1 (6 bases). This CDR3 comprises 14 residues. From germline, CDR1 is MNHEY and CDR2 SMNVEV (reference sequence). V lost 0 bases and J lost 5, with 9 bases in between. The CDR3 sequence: CASSLSGAGDTQYF. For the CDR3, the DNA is TGTGCCAGCAGTTTATCGGGGGCGGGAGATACGCAGTATTTT.

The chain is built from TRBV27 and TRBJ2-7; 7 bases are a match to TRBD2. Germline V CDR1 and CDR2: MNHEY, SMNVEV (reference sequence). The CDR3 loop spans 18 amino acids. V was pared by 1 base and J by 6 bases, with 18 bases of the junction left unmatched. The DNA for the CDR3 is TGTGCCAGCAGTTTATGGAGCGCGGGTACCGTCTCGGGAGGCGAGCAGTACTTC. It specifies CASSLWSAGTVSGGEQYF.